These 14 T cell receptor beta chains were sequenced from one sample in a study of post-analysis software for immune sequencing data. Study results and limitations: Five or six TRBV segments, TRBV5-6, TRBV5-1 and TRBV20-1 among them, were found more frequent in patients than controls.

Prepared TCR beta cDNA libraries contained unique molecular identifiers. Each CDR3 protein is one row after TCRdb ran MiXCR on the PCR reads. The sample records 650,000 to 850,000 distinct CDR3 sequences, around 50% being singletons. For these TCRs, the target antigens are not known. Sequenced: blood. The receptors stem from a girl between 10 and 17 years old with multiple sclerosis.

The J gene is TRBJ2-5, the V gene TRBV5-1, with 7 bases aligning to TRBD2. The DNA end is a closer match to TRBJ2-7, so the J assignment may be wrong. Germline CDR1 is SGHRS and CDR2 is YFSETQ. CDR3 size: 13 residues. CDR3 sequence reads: CASSRGGRDEQYF. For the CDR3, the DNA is TGCGCCAGCAGCCGGGGAGGGAGGGACGAGCAGTACTTC.

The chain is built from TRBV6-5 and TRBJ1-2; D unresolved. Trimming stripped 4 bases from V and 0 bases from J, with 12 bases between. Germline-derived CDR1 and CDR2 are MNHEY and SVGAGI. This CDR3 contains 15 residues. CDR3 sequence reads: CASSSYDGPNYGYTF. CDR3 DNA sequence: TGTGCCAGCAGTTCTTACGACGGGCCTAACTATGGCTACACCTTC.

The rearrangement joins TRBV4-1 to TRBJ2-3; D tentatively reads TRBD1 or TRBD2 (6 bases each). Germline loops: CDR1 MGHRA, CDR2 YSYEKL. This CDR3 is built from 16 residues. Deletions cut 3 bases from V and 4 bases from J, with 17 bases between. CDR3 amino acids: CASSHGGALTADTQYF. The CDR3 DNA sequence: TGCGCCAGCAGCCACGGGGGCGCGCTAACAGCAGATACGCAGTATTTT.

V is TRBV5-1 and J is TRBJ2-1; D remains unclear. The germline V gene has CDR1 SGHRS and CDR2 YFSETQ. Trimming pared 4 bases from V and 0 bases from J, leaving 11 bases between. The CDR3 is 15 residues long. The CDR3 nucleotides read TGCGCCAGCAGCAACGCCACGAGCTCCTACAATGAGCAGTTCTTC. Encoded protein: CASSNATSSYNEQFF.

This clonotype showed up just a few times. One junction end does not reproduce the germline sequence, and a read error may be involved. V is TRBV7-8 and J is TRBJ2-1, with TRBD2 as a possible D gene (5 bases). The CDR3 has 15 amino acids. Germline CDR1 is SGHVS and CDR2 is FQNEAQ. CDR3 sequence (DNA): TGTGCCAGCAGCTTGATAGCGATTCTCGACAATGAGCAGGTCTTC. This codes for CASSLIAILDNEQVF.

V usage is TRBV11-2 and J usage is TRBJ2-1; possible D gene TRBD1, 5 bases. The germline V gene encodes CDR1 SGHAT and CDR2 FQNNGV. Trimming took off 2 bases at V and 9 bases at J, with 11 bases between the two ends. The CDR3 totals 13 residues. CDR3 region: CASSLIQGTEQFF. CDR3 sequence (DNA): TGTGCCAGCAGCTTAATCCAGGGAACTGAGCAGTTCTTC.

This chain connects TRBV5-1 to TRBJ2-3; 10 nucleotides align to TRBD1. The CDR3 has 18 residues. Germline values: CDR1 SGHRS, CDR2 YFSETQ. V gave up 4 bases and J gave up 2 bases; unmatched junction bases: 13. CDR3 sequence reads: CASSQSGGTGAFTDTQYF. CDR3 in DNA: TGCGCCAGCAGCCAAAGCGGCGGGACAGGGGCGTTCACAGATACGCAGTATTTT. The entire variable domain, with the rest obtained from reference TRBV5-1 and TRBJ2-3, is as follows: KAGVTQTPRYLIKTRGQQVTLSCSPISGHRSVSWYQQTPGQGLQFLFEYFSETQRNKGNFPGRFSGRQFSNSRSEMNVSTLELGDSALYLCASSQSGGTGAFTDTQYFGPGTRLTVL.

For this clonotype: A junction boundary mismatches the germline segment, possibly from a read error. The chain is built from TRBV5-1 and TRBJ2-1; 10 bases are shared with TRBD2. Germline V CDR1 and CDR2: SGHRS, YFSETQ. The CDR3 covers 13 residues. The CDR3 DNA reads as TGTGCCAGCAGGACTAGCGGTTACAATGAGCAGTTCTTC. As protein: CASRTSGYNEQFF. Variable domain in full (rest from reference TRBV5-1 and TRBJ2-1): KAGVTQTPRYLIKTRGQQVTLSCSPISGHRSVSWYQQTPGQGLQFLFEYFSETQRNKGNFPGRFSGRQFSNSRSEMNVSTLELGDSALYLCASRTSGYNEQFFGPGTRLTVL.

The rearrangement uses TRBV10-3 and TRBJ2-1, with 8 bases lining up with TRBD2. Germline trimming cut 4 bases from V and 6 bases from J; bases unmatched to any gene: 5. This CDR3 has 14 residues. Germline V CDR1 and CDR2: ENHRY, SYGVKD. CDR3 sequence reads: CAISVSGSINEQFF. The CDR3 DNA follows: TGTGCCATCAGTGTCAGCGGGAGTATCAATGAGCAGTTCTTC.

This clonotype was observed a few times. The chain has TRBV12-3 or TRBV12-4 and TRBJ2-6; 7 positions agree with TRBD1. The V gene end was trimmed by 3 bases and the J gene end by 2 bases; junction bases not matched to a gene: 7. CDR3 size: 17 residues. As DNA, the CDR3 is TGTGCCAGCAGTTTGAGGGGGCCAGGGACTGGGGCCAACGTCCTGACTTTC. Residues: CASSLRGPGTGANVLTF.

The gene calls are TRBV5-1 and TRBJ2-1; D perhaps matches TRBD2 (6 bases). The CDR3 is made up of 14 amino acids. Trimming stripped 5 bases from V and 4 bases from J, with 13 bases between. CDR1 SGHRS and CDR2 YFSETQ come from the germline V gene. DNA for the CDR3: TGCGCCAGCAGAGCAGCGGGTTCTTACAATGAGCAGTTCTTC. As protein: CASRAAGSYNEQFF.

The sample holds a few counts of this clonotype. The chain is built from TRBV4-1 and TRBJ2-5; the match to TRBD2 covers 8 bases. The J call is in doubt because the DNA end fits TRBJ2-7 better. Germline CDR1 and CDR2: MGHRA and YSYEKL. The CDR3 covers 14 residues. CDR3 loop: CASSQREGQDEQYF. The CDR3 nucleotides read TGCGCCAGCAGCCAACGGGAGGGCCAGGACGAGCAGTACTTC.

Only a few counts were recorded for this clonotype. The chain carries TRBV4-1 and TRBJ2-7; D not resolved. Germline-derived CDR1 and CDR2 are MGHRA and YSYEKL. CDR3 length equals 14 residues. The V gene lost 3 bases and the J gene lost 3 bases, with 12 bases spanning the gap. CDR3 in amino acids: CASSHRSASYEQYF. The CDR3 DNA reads TGCGCCAGCAGCCACCGGTCTGCCAGCTACGAGCAGTACTTC.

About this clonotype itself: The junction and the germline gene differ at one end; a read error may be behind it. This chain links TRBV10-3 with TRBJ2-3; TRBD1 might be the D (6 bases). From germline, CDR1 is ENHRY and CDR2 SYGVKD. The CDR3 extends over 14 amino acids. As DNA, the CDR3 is TGTGCCGTCAGGGGTCAGGACCACACAGATACGCAGTATTTT. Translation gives CAVRGQDHTDTQYF.